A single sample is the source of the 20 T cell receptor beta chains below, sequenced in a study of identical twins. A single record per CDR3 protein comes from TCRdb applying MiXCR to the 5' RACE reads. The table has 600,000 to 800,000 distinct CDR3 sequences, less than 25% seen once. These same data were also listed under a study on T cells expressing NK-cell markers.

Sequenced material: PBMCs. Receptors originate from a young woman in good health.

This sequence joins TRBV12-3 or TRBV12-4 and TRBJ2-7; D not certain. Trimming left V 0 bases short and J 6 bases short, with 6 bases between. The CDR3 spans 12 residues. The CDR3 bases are TGTGCCAGCAGTTTAGCTGTGACCGAGCAGTACTTC. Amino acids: CASSLAVTEQYF.

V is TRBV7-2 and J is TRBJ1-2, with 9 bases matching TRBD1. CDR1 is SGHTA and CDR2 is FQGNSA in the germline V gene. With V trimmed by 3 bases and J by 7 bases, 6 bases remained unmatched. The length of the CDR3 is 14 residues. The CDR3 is CASSFYRGQSGYTF. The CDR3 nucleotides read TGTGCCAGCAGCTTTTACAGGGGGCAAAGTGGCTACACCTTC. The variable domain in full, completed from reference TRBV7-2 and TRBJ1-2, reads GAGVSQSPSNKVTEKGKDVELRCDPISGHTALYWYRQSLGQGLEFLIYFQGNSAPDKSGLPSDRFSAERTGGSVSTLTIQRTQQEDSAVYLCASSFYRGQSGYTFGSGTRLTVV.

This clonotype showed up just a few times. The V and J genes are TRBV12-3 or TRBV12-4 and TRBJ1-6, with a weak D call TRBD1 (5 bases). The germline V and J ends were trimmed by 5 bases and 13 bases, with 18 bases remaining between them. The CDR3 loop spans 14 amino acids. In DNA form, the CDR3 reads TGTGCCAGCAGTCCGGGACGGGGGGTGATTCCCCTCCACTTT. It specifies CASSPGRGVIPLHF.

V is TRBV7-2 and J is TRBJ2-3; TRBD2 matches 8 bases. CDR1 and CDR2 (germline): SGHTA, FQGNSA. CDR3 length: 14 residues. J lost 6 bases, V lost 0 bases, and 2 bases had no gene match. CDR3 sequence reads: CASSLAQRGDTQYF. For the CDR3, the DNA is TGTGCCAGCAGCTTAGCTCAGCGGGGGGATACGCAGTATTTT. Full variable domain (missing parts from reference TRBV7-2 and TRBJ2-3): GAGVSQSPSNKVTEKGKDVELRCDPISGHTALYWYRQSLGQGLEFLIYFQGNSAPDKSGLPSDRFSAERTGGSVSTLTIQRTQQEDSAVYLCASSLAQRGDTQYFGPGTRLTVL.

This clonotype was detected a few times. The CDR3 DNA is TGTGCCAGCAGCTTACAGGGGACCCATGAGCAGTTCTTC. It codes for CASSLQGTHEQFF. This sequence joins TRBV11-3 and TRBJ2-1, with a possible D match to TRBD1 (6 bases). The length of the CDR3 is 13 residues. The V gene's germline CDR1 is SGHNT and CDR2 YENEEA. The V end lost 2 bases, the J end lost 8 bases, and 10 bases lay between the germline ends.

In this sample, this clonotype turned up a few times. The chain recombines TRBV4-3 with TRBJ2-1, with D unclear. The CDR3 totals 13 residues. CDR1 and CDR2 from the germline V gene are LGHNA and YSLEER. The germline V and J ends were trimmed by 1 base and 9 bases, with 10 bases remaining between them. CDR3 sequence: CASSQGLGGEQFF. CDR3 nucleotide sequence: TGCGCCAGCAGCCAAGGACTTGGCGGTGAGCAGTTCTTC.

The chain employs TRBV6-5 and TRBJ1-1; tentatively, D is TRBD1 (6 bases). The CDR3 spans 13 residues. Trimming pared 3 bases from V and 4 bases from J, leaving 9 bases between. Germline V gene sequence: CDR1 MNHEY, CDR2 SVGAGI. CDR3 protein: CASSYRTVTEAFF. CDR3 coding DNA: TGTGCCAGCAGTTATCGGACAGTCACTGAAGCTTTCTTT.

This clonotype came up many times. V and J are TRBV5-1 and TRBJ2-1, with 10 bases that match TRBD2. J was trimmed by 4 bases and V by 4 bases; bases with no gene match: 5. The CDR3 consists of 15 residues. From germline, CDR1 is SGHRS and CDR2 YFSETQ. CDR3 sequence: CASSRTSGVYNEQFF. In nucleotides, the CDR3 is TGCGCCAGCAGCCGAACTAGCGGGGTATACAATGAGCAGTTCTTC.

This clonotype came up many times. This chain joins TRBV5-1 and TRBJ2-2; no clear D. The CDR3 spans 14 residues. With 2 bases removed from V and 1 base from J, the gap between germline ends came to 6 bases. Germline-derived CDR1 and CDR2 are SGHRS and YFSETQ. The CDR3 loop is CASSFDLNTGELFF. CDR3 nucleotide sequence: TGCGCCAGCAGCTTCGACCTGAACACCGGGGAGCTGTTTTTT. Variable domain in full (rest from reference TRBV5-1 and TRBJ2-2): KAGVTQTPRYLIKTRGQQVTLSCSPISGHRSVSWYQQTPGQGLQFLFEYFSETQRNKGNFPGRFSGRQFSNSRSEMNVSTLELGDSALYLCASSFDLNTGELFFGEGSRLTVL.

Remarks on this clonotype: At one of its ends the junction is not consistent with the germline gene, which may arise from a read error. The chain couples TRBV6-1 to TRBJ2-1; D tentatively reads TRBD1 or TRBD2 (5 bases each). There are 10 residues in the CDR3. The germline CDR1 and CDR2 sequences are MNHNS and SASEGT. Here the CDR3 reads CASSERGAHF. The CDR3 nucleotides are TGTGCCAGCAGTGAGAGAGGGGCCCATTTC.

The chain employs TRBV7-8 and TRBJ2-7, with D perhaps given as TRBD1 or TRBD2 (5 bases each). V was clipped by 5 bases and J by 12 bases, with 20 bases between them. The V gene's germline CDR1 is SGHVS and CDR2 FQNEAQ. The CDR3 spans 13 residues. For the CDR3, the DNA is TGTGCCAGCAGCATGACCCGGGACGCCGGCCGGTACTTC. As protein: CASSMTRDAGRYF.

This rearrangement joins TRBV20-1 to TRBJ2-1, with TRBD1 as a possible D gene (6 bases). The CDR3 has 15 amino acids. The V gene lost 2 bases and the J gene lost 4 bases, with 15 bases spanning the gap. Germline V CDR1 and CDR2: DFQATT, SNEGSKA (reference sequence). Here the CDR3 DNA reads TGCAGTGCTAGACCCACAGGGTTCGGGTACAATGAGCAGTTCTTC. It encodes CSARPTGFGYNEQFF.

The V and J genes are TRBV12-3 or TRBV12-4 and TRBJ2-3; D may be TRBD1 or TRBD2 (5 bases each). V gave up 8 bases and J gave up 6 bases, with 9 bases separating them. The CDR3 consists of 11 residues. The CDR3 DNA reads TGTGCCAGCGGGTGGGGGGATACGCAGTATTTT. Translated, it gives CASGWGDTQYF.

CDR3 sequence (DNA): TGTGCCAGTAGTATATGGGACTCTAATGAGCAGTTCTTC. Protein: CASSIWDSNEQFF. The chain uses TRBV19 and TRBJ2-1; a possible D gene is TRBD2 (6 bases). Germline V lookup: CDR1 LNHDA, CDR2 SQIVND (reference sequence). The CDR3 contains 13 residues. Trimming removed 2 bases at V and 7 bases at J, with 9 bases between. The whole variable domain, remainder taken from reference TRBV19 and TRBJ2-1, is DGGITQSPKYLFRKEGQNVTLSCEQNLNHDAMYWYRQDPGQGLRLIYYSQIVNDFQKGDIAEGYSVSREKKESFPLTVTSAQKNPTAFYLCASSIWDSNEQFFGPGTRLTVL.

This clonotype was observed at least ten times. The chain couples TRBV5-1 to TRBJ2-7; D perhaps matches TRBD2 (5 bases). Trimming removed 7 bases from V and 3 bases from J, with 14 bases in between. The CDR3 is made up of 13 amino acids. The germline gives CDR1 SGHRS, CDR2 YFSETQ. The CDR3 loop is CASGRDGCYEQYF. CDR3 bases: TGCGCCAGCGGGAGAGACGGTTGCTACGAGCAGTACTTC.

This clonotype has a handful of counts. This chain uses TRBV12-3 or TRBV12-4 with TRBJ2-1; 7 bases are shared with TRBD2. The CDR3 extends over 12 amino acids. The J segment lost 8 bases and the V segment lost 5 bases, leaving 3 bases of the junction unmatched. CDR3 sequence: CASSHGGYEQFF. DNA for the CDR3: TGTGCCAGCAGTCACGGGGGGTATGAGCAGTTCTTC.

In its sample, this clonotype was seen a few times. CDR3 sequence: CASSLALTGTGEQYF. The CDR3 DNA reads as TGTGCCAGCAGTTTAGCCCTGACAGGGACTGGCGAGCAGTACTTC. The V and J genes are TRBV12-3 or TRBV12-4 and TRBJ2-7, with TRBD1 as a possible D gene (7 bases). The V end was cut by 0 bases, the J end by 6 bases, with 15 bases between. The CDR3 length is 15 residues.

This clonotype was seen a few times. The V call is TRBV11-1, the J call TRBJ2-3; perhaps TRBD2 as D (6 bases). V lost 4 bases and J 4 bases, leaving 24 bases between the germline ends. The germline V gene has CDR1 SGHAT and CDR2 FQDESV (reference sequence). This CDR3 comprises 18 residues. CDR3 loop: CASSSPDWGLHFSDTQYF. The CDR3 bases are TGTGCCAGCAGCTCCCCGGATTGGGGACTGCACTTCTCAGATACGCAGTATTTT.

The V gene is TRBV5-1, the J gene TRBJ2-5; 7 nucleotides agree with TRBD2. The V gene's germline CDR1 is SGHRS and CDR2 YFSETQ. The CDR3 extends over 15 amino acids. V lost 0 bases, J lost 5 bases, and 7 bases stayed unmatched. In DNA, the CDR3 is TGCGCCAGCAGCTTGGTCCTAGCGGCAGGGGAGACCCAGTACTTC. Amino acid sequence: CASSLVLAAGETQYF.

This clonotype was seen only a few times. The CDR3 DNA reads as TGTGCCAGCAGCGGACCGGATAGCGGGAGTATTTACGAGCAGTACTTC. It specifies CASSGPDSGSIYEQYF. The chain joins TRBV25-1 to TRBJ2-7; 9 nucleotides align to TRBD2. CDR1 MGHDK and CDR2 SYGVNS come from the germline V gene. J was trimmed by 4 bases and V by 6 bases; bases with no gene match: 13. The CDR3 length is 16 residues.